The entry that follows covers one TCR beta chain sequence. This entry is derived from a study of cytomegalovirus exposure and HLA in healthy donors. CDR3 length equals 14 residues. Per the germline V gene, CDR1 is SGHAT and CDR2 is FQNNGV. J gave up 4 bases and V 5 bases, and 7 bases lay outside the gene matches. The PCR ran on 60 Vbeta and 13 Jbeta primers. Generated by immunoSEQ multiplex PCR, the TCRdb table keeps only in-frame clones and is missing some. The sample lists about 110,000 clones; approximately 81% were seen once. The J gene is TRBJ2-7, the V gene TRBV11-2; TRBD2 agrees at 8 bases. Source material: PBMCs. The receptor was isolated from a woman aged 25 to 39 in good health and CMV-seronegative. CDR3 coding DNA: TGTGCCAGCAGCCGGGTGGGACTAGGTTACGAGCAGTACTTC. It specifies CASSRVGLGYEQYF.